A selection of T cell receptor beta chains follows, all from one sample in a study of blood T cell repertoires in COVID-19. The data were produced by immunoSEQ multiplex PCR, yet TCRdb's version contains in-frame clones alone and is incomplete. The sample carries 210,000 or so clones, roughly 88% recorded once. The sequenced material came from PBMCs or T cells enriched from blood (not recorded which). The receptors were sampled from a woman in her thirties who had been exposed to COVID-19. The CDR3 runs from the conserved cysteine through the conserved F or W. A D gene is named only where the DNA matches it firmly. Rows may omit the clone size; those that give it use once, few, many or a size class.

size	V	D	J	CDR3
.	TRBV29-1	TRBD1	TRBJ1-2	CTSRTGGDGYTF
.	TRBV3-1/TRBV3-2	.	TRBJ1-1	CASSQGLPNTEAFF
.	TRBV3-1/TRBV3-2	.	TRBJ1-3	CASSHYQGGTGNTIYF
.	TRBV7-3	TRBD1	TRBJ2-7	CASSLGQGAYEQYF
.	TRBV5-4	.	TRBJ2-1	CASSFGVAAPPHEQFF
.	TRBV11-3	TRBD2	TRBJ2-3	CASSSRLAGGVTDTQYF
.	TRBV7-9	.	TRBJ2-1	CASSLVGGENEQFF
.	TRBV11-2	TRBD2	TRBJ2-7	CASSPSGNYEQYF
once	TRBV5-1	.	TRBJ1-1	CASSSQGRGTEAFF
.	TRBV19	.	TRBJ1-3	CASSTPSGRSGNTIYF
.	TRBV5-1	.	TRBJ2-3	CASSLVEGVRADTQYF
.	TRBV6-2/TRBV6-3	.	TRBJ1-5	CASSTTVYSNQPQHF
.	TRBV2	.	TRBJ2-7	CASGGLPPGEQYF
.	TRBV2	TRBD1	TRBJ2-7	CASSAGGAYEQYF
.	TRBV11-2	TRBD1	TRBJ1-1	CASSLLPTGRDTEAFF
.	TRBV9	TRBD2	TRBJ2-3	CASSSEGRADTQYF
.	TRBV19	.	TRBJ1-6	CASSPMPGSSYNSPLHF
few	TRBV6-5	.	TRBJ1-2	CASSYSIFGAGDGYTF
.	TRBV10-3	.	TRBJ1-4	CAISESLRGGPSLTTNEKLFF
.	TRBV10-3	.	TRBJ2-7	CAISASSRYEQYF
once	TRBV2	.	TRBJ1-4	CASSGDRSGATNEKLFF
.	TRBV20-1	TRBD1	TRBJ1-4	CSAPDRGKLFF
once	TRBV28	.	TRBJ1-2	CASSSTAYGYTF
.	TRBV6-1	.	TRBJ1-5	CASSEAGGGNQPQHF
.	TRBV19	.	TRBJ1-5	CASSIDRSPGQPQHF
.	TRBV30	.	TRBJ1-1	CAWNREYMNTEAFF
.	TRBV6-5	TRBD1	TRBJ1-2	CASSRGTGEVYGYTF
.	TRBV28	TRBD2	TRBJ2-4	CASRGGGANIQYF
.	TRBV28	TRBD1	TRBJ1-2	CASSLGGQGDYGYTF
.	TRBV9	TRBD2	TRBJ2-1	CASSPSVLAGFSEQFF
.	TRBV11-2	.	TRBJ2-6	CASSLVAVSSGANVLTF
.	TRBV19	TRBD1	TRBJ1-4	CATQAGQATTNEKLFF
.	TRBV4-1	TRBD1	TRBJ2-3	CASSQERDRGRRDTQYF
.	TRBV3-1/TRBV3-2	.	TRBJ2-5	CASSQRETQYF
.	TRBV10-3	TRBD2	TRBJ2-3	CAISVRLAGDTQYF
.	TRBV7-9	.	TRBJ1-1	CASSRPPRAFF
.	TRBV29-1	TRBD2	TRBJ2-5	CSVDDSGGRETQYF
.	TRBV24-1	TRBD2	TRBJ2-1	CATSDALAGGYYNEQFF
.	TRBV19	.	TRBJ2-7	CASSIDADIGAYEQYF
.	TRBV5-4	TRBD2	TRBJ2-2	CASSPGLAGTNTGELFF
.	TRBV28	TRBD1	TRBJ1-5	CASSPRTGIGFQPQHF
.	TRBV27	TRBD2	TRBJ2-3	CASSFRQLAGEQYF
.	TRBV5-4	.	TRBJ2-5	CASPGTQYF
.	TRBV6-5	.	TRBJ1-4	CASSYSGGTNEKLFF
.	TRBV25-1	.	TRBJ2-1	CASSAGLPDEQFF
.	TRBV5-1	.	TRBJ2-1	CASREGPSYNEQFF
.	TRBV19	TRBD1	TRBJ1-2	CATAGGPNYGYTF
once	TRBV7-8	.	TRBJ1-2	CASSLGVGSYGYTF
.	TRBV2	.	TRBJ2-7	CASSERGRVSYEQYF
.	TRBV3-1/TRBV3-2	TRBD1	TRBJ2-7	CASSRTGTSAEQYF
.	TRBV30	.	TRBJ1-5	CAWSSRRGSQPQHF
.	TRBV5-1	TRBD1	TRBJ1-2	CASSFTSGGMDYGYTF
.	TRBV30	.	TRBJ2-1	CAWSDQGNEQFF